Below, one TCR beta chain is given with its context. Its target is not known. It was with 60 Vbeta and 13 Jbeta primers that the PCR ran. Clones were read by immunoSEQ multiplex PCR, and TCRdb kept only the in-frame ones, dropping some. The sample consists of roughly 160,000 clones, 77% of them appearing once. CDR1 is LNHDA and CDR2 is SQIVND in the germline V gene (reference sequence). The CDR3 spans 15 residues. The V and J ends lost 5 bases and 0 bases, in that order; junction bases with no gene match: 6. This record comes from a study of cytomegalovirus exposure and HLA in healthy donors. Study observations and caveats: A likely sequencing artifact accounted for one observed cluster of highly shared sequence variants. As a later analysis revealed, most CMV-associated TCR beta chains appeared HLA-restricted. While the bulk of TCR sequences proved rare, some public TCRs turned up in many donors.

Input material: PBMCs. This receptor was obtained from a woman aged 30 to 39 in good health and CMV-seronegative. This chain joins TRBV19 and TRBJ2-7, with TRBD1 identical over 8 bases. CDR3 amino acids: CASSSGTGYSYEQYF. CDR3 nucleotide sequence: TGTGCCAGTAGTTCCGGGACAGGTTACTCCTACGAGCAGTACTTC.